The 28 T cell receptor beta chains below all came from one sample that was sequenced in a study of T-cell reconstitution after alpha-beta-depleted transplantation in children. Using unique molecular identifiers, the investigators prepared the TCRbeta library. TCRdb independently ran MiXCR on the PCR reads; one entry per CDR3 protein. The table shows 500,000 to 650,000 distinct CDR3 sequences, with 10% to 15% occurring only once. The source was PBMCs, mostly from graft donor cells, collected 360 days after TCRalphabeta/CD19-depleted stem cell transplant. These receptors were obtained from a male patient under 18 who had a stem cell transplant for acute myeloid leukemia, so the T cells may come from the graft donor.

Details on this clonotype: This may arise from a read error, as a much more abundant clone is one base away. It is unclear where the CDR3 begins or ends on the DNA, so no DNA is shown, and the CDR3 is as TCRdb lists it. The rearrangement uses TRBV29-1 and TRBJ2-3; the table's TRBD2 call for D was not verified on the DNA. CDR1 is SQVTM and CDR2 is ANQGSEA in the germline V gene. The CDR3 totals 16 residues, both ends included. The CDR3: CSVGRGAAGSTDTHYF.

The rearrangement links TRBV29-1 to TRBJ2-7; 7 nucleotides line up with TRBD2. Per germline, CDR1 SQVTM and CDR2 ANQGSEA. This CDR3 spans 14 amino acids. The junction had 8 bases not matched to a gene; V was cut back by 6 bases and J by 0 bases. In DNA, the CDR3 is TGCAGCGTCGCCGGCGGGGGAAGCTCCTACGAGCAGTACTTC. It is translated as CSVAGGGSSYEQYF.

A few counts support this clonotype. The chain recombines TRBV12-5 with TRBJ2-5, with TRBD2 matching 11 bases. From germline, CDR1 is LGHNT and CDR2 FRNRAP. With V trimmed by 5 bases and J by 1 base, 3 bases remained unmatched. The CDR3 is made up of 15 amino acids. The CDR3 reads CASGIGTSGQETQYF. Here the CDR3 DNA reads TGTGCTAGTGGTATCGGGACTAGCGGCCAAGAGACCCAGTACTTC.

This clonotype has ten or more counts. This chain links TRBV7-9 with TRBJ2-7; 7 positions match TRBD2. This CDR3 contains 16 residues. Losses at the gene ends were 4 bases for V and 2 bases for J; bases not matched to a gene: 11. In germline, CDR1 is SEHNR, CDR2 FQNEAQ (reference sequence). The DNA of the CDR3 is TGTGCCAGCAGCTACCAGCGGGGCGCCTTTGCCTACGAGCAGTACTTC. Its translation: CASSYQRGAFAYEQYF.

In this sample, this clonotype turned up a few times. The chain recombines TRBV29-1 with TRBJ2-3; 9 bases agree with TRBD1. The germline CDR1 and CDR2 sequences are SQVTM and ANQGSEA. The CDR3 sequence is 14 residues long. The ends lost 4 bases at V and 4 bases at J; junction bases unmatched: 6. CDR3 region: CSVGQGGWADTQYF. CDR3 nucleotides: TGCAGCGTTGGACAGGGGGGGTGGGCAGATACGCAGTATTTT.

This sequence joins TRBV18 and TRBJ2-1; D might be TRBD1 (6 bases). The CDR3 has 13 residues. CDR1 is KGHSH, CDR2 LQKENI, per germline. The germline V and J ends were trimmed by 6 bases and 5 bases, with 11 bases remaining between them. The CDR3 DNA is TGTGCCAGCTCCACGGACAGAAACAATGAGCAGTTCTTC. It translates to CASSTDRNNEQFF.

The rearrangement joins TRBV6-4 to TRBJ2-3; D not certain. V lost 6 bases and J lost 0, with 13 bases in between. CDR3 length: 15 residues. Germline-derived CDR1 and CDR2 are MRHNA and SNTAGT. The CDR3 nucleotides are TGTGCCAGCAGCCTAGGGTTCGGAAGCACAGATACGCAGTATTTT. Translating it yields CASSLGFGSTDTQYF.

The chain links TRBV11-2 to TRBJ2-7; either TRBD1 or TRBD2 may supply D (5 bases each). The CDR3 runs 13 residues. V was pared by 0 bases and J by 6 bases, with 9 bases between. Germline assignment: CDR1 SGHAT and CDR2 FQNNGV. The CDR3 DNA is TGTGCCAGCAGCTTAGATCCGGGGACCGAGCAGTACTTC. Its translation: CASSLDPGTEQYF.

The genes are TRBV7-9 and TRBJ1-2; D possibly corresponds to TRBD1 (5 bases). Trimming left V 3 bases short and J 5 bases short, with 7 bases between. This CDR3 contains 12 residues. Germline V lookup: CDR1 SEHNR, CDR2 FQNEAQ (reference sequence). DNA for the CDR3: TGTGCCAGCAGCTTGACAGCGTATGGCTACACCTTC. It encodes CASSLTAYGYTF.

The gene calls are TRBV29-1 and TRBJ2-1, with unresolved D. Trimming left V 8 bases short and J 8 bases short, with 25 bases between. There are 15 residues in the CDR3. Germline V gene lookup returns CDR1 SQVTM and CDR2 ANQGSEA. The CDR3 here is CSPLRLRSSIYEQFF. The CDR3 bases are TGCAGCCCCTTGAGACTTCGATCCAGTATATATGAGCAGTTCTTC.

This clonotype came up a few times. The chain carries TRBV7-6 and TRBJ2-1; D might be TRBD1 or TRBD2, each matching 5 bases. From germline, CDR1 is SGHVS and CDR2 FNYEAQ. The CDR3 is 15 amino acids. Between the trimmed V and J ends, which lost 6 bases and 4 bases, there was a span of 16 bases. The CDR3 loop reads CASSRSSGPYNEQFF. The CDR3 coding sequence is TGTGCCAGCAGTCGCTCCTCGGGGCCTTACAATGAGCAGTTCTTC.

The chain links TRBV20-1 to TRBJ2-4; D is perhaps TRBD1 or TRBD2 (6 bases each). The CDR3 is made up of 17 amino acids. The V gene's germline CDR1 is DFQATT and CDR2 SNEGSKA (reference sequence). The ends were cut back, 0 bases at V and 1 base at J, with 16 bases in the middle. The CDR3 coding sequence is TGCAGTGCTAGAGATCCTTTCGGGGGCGCGGCCAAAAACATTCAGTACTTC. Protein product: CSARDPFGGAAKNIQYF.

This clonotype came up a few times. The chain is built from TRBV29-1 and TRBJ2-1, with no clear D. V lost 4 bases and J lost 5, with 6 bases in between. The CDR3 loop spans 11 amino acids. The germline CDR1 and CDR2 sequences are SQVTM and ANQGSEA. Here the CDR3 reads CSVVGDNEQFF. The CDR3 nucleotides are TGCAGCGTTGTAGGTGACAATGAGCAGTTCTTC.

This clonotype was seen a handful of times. The V and J genes are TRBV7-6 and TRBJ2-7, with D tentatively TRBD2 (6 bases). Trimming took 0 bases from V and 1 from J, leaving 16 bases between them. Germline CDR1 SGHVS, CDR2 FNYEAQ. CDR3 length equals 17 residues. CDR3 sequence reads: CASSLAISGLRSYEQYF. In nucleotides, the CDR3 is TGTGCCAGCAGCTTAGCGATTTCGGGACTCAGATCCTACGAGCAGTACTTC.

This clonotype was detected many times. This chain links TRBV28 with TRBJ2-2; a possible D gene is TRBD2 (6 bases). Trimming removed 4 bases from V and 1 base from J, with 22 bases in between. CDR3 length equals 19 residues. The germline V gene encodes CDR1 MDHEN and CDR2 SYDVKM. The CDR3 region has the DNA TGTGCCAGCAGTTCCCTTAGCGGTACCCTTAGTGGGAACACCGGGGAGCTGTTTTTT. It encodes CASSSLSGTLSGNTGELFF.

In this sample, this clonotype turned up a few times. The chain combines TRBV5-1 with TRBJ1-1, with a tentative D call TRBD1 (5 bases). Germline V gives CDR1 SGHRS, CDR2 YFSETQ. The V end was cut by 1 base, the J end by 1 base, with 11 bases between. The CDR3 is made up of 15 amino acids. The CDR3 is CASSLRLRGNTEAFF. Here the CDR3 DNA reads TGCGCCAGCAGCTTGCGACTTAGGGGGAACACTGAAGCTTTCTTT.

J is TRBJ2-7 and V is TRBV28; 7 positions match TRBD1. V was clipped by 8 bases and J by 2 bases; unmatched bases: 9. CDR3 length: 14 residues. Germline-derived CDR1 and CDR2 are MDHEN and SYDVKM. The chain's CDR3 is CASSPDRTPYEQYF. CDR3 nucleotide sequence: TGTGCCAGCTCGCCGGACAGGACCCCCTACGAGCAGTACTTC.

This clonotype has at least ten counts. V and J are TRBV12-3 or TRBV12-4 and TRBJ2-2, with D possibly TRBD1 on 6 matching bases. Trimming took 4 bases from V and 9 from J, leaving 12 bases between them. This CDR3 spans 13 amino acids. The CDR3 spells CASSSPGDRELFF. The DNA for the CDR3 is TGTGCCAGCAGTTCTCCAGGGGACCGGGAGCTGTTTTTT.

The CDR3 DNA sequence: TGTGCCAGCAGGCCCGGCCCGGGACAGGGAGTAATTAGGAATTCACCCCTCCACTTT. Its translation is CASRPGPGQGVIRNSPLHF. The chain couples TRBV28 to TRBJ1-6; 9 nucleotides match TRBD1. This CDR3 is 19 amino acids long. CDR1 is MDHEN, CDR2 SYDVKM, per germline. J lost 7 bases, V lost 6 bases, and 19 bases had no gene match.

The chain is built from TRBV7-9 and TRBJ2-5; 8 bases map to TRBD1. This CDR3 has 13 residues. Germline lookup yields CDR1 SEHNR and CDR2 FQNEAQ (reference sequence). V trimming: 2 bases; J trimming: 7 bases; junction bases outside the gene matches: 3. CDR3 in amino acids: CASSLRQGWTQYF. CDR3 coding DNA: TGTGCCAGCAGCTTACGACAGGGGTGGACCCAGTACTTC.

This chain uses TRBV10-3 with TRBJ2-4; the match to TRBD1 covers 11 bases. This CDR3 comprises 17 residues. Looked up from germline, CDR1 is ENHRY and CDR2 is SYGVKD. J lost 2 bases, V lost 3 bases, and 6 bases had no gene match. The CDR3 loop reads CAISDPGQGVTKNIQYF. In DNA form, the CDR3 reads TGTGCCATCAGTGATCCGGGACAGGGGGTTACCAAAAACATTCAGTACTTC.

The chain combines TRBV4-2 with TRBJ2-1; 11 positions agree with TRBD2. This CDR3 region has 16 residues. Germline V gene sequence: CDR1 LGHNA, CDR2 YNFKEQ. Trimming cost V 3 bases and J 7 bases; bases outside gene matches: 8. This CDR3 reads CASSQSHGTSGNEQFF. CDR3 in DNA: TGTGCCAGCAGCCAGTCTCATGGGACTAGCGGTAATGAGCAGTTCTTC.

This clonotype occurred many times. The chain combines TRBV24-1 with TRBJ2-1; 8 bases agree with TRBD2. The CDR3 consists of 16 residues. The V gene end was trimmed by 0 bases and the J gene end by 5 bases; junction bases not matched to a gene: 5. Per germline, CDR1 KGHDR and CDR2 SFDVKD. The CDR3 reads CATSDLRTSRHNEQFF. Written as DNA, the CDR3 is TGTGCCACCAGTGATTTGCGGACTAGCCGGCACAATGAGCAGTTCTTC.

This clonotype was detected only a few times. The V and J genes are TRBV12-3 or TRBV12-4 and TRBJ2-5; tentative D call: TRBD2 (5 bases). The CDR3 totals 14 residues. Trimming shortened V by 3 bases and J by 2 bases, and 10 bases separated the two germline ends. The DNA for the CDR3 is TGTGCCAGCAGTTTGATCGGGGTACAAGAGACCCAGTACTTC. It translates to CASSLIGVQETQYF.

In its sample, this clonotype was seen a few times. Here the CDR3 reads CASSLALITHISTENNEQFF. The DNA for the CDR3 is TGTGCCAGCAGCTTAGCGCTAATCACTCATATTTCGACAGAAAACAATGAGCAGTTCTTC. The chain recombines TRBV11-1 with TRBJ2-1; D is perhaps TRBD1 (5 bases). The CDR3 runs to 20 residues. Germline CDR1 and CDR2: SGHAT and FQDESV (reference sequence). V was clipped by 0 bases and J by 5 bases, with 26 bases between them.

This clonotype occurred many times. The chain joins TRBV10-3 to TRBJ2-7; 8 nucleotides match TRBD1. Germline V gene lookup returns CDR1 ENHRY and CDR2 SYGVKD. After removal of 10 bases from V and 1 base from J, the junction contained 3 bases not matched to a gene. The CDR3 extends over 12 amino acids. CDR3 residues: CATRTGSYEQYF. For the CDR3, the DNA is TGTGCCACCCGGACAGGGTCCTACGAGCAGTACTTC.

This clonotype was found many times. The CDR3 DNA follows: TGTGCTAGTGGTCGGGGTGTATACGAGCAGTACTTC. Its protein product is CASGRGVYEQYF. The chain is built from TRBV12-5 and TRBJ2-7, with D possibly being TRBD2 (5 bases). This CDR3 is built from 12 residues. Germline lookup yields CDR1 LGHNT and CDR2 FRNRAP. Trimming left V 5 bases short and J 4 bases short, with 9 bases between.

The chain has TRBV29-1 and TRBJ1-2; D is perhaps TRBD1 (5 bases). Germline CDR1 reads SQVTM; CDR2 reads ANQGSEA. Between the trimmed V and J ends, which lost 8 bases and 1 base, there was a span of 14 bases. This CDR3 has 13 amino acids. The CDR3 spells CSSRGGFNYGYTF. CDR3 nucleotide sequence: TGCAGCTCCCGGGGGGGATTTAACTATGGCTACACCTTC.